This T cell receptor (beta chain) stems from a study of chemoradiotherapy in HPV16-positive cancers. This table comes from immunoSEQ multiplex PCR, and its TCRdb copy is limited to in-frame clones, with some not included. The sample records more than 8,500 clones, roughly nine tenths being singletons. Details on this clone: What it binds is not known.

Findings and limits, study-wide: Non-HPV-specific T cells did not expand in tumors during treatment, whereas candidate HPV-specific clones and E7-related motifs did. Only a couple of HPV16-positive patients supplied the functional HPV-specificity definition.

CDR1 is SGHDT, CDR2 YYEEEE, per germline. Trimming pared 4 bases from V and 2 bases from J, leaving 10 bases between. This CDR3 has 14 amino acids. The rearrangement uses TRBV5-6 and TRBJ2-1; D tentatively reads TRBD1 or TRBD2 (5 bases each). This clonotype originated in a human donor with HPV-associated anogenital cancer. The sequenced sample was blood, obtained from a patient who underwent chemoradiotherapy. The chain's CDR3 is CASSRDPPYNEQFF. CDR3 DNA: TGTGCCAGCAGCCGGGACCCACCCTACAATGAGCAGTTCTTC.